The present entry profiles one T cell receptor beta chain with its context. The antigen remains unidentified. Looked up from germline, CDR1 is LNHNV and CDR2 is YYDKDF (reference sequence). V dropped 2 bases and J dropped 4 bases, with 16 bases sitting between them. This CDR3 spans 16 amino acids. The sample is drawn from a study of response to subunit inactivated influenza vaccine. Points from the study as a whole: Authors suggested each seasonal flu vaccination may recruit only limited numbers of new T cells.

From the RT-PCR reads, TCRdb called clonotypes with MiXCR, one entry per CDR3 protein. The table lists hundreds of thousands of distinct CDR3 sequences, about 18% of them singletons. The sample consisted of PBMCs from blood, taken more than 4 days after vaccination. This chain connects TRBV15 to TRBJ2-3; D might be TRBD2 (6 bases). The TCR was taken from a man aged 45-60 years who received an inactivated influenza vaccine. The CDR3 loop reads CATSRTYGGIADTQYF. CDR3 nucleotide sequence: TGTGCCACCAGCAGAACCTACGGAGGGATCGCAGATACGCAGTATTTT.